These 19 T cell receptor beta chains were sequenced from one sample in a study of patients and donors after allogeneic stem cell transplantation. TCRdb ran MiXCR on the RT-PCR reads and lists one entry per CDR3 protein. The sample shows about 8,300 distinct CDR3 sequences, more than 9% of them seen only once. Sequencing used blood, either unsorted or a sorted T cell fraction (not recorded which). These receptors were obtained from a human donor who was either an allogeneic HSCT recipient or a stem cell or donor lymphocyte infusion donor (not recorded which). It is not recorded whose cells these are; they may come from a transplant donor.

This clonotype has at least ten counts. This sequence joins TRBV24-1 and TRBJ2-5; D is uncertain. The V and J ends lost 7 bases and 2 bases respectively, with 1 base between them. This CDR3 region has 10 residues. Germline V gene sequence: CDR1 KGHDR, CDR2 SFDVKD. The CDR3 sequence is CATRQETQYF. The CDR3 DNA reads TGTGCCACCAGGCAAGAGACCCAGTACTTC.

CDR3 amino acids: CASSVTSGASTDTQYF. CDR3 in DNA: TGTGCCAGCAGTGTGACTAGCGGAGCTAGCACAGATACGCAGTATTTT. The chain joins TRBV6-1 to TRBJ2-3; TRBD2 matches at 9 bases. The CDR3 totals 16 residues. V lost 4 bases, J lost 0 bases, and 5 bases stayed unmatched. Germline loops: CDR1 MNHNS, CDR2 SASEGT.

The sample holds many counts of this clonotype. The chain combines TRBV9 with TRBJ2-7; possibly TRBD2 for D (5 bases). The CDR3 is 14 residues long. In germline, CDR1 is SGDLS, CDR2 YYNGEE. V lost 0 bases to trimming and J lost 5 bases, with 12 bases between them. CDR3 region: CASSVGGSSDEQYF. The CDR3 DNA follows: TGTGCCAGCAGCGTAGGCGGTAGTAGCGACGAGCAGTACTTC.

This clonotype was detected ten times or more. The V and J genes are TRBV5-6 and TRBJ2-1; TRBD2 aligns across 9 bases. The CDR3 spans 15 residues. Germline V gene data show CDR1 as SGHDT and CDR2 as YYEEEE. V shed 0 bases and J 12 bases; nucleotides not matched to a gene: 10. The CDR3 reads CASSLESSGARGQFF. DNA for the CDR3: TGTGCCAGCAGCTTGGAGTCTAGCGGGGCCAGGGGGCAGTTCTTC. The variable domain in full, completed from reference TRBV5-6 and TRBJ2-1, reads DAGVTQSPTHLIKTRGQQVTLRCSPKSGHDTVSWYQQALGQGPQFIFQYYEEEERQRGNFPDRFSGHQFPNYSSELNVNALLLGDSALYLCASSLESSGARGQFFGPGTRLTVL.

In DNA, the CDR3 is TGCAGTGCTAGAGTTTGGCCAGGAGAGCACGGAGGTACGCAGTATTTT. As protein: CSARVWPGEHGGTQYF. The chain employs TRBV20-1 and TRBJ2-3, with a weak D call TRBD2 (5 bases). V was cut by 1 base and J by 8 bases, with 22 bases left in between. Germline V gives CDR1 DFQATT, CDR2 SNEGSKA (reference sequence). This CDR3 is 16 amino acids long.

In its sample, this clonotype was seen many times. The CDR3 protein is CASSLSGWPEAFF. For the CDR3, the DNA is TGTGCCAGCAGCCTCAGTGGATGGCCTGAAGCTTTCTTT. The chain has TRBV11-3 and TRBJ1-1; the D is unclear. This CDR3 has 13 residues. V shed 5 bases and J shed 6 bases, with 13 bases lying between them. The germline CDR1 and CDR2 sequences are SGHNT and YENEEA.

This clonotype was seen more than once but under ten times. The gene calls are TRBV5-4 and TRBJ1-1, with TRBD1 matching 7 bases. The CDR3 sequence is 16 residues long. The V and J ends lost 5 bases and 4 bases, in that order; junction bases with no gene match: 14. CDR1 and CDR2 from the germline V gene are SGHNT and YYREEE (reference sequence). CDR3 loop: CASRAGRRGQGTEAFF. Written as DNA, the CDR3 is TGTGCCAGCAGGGCTGGGCGGAGGGGGCAAGGCACTGAAGCTTTCTTT.

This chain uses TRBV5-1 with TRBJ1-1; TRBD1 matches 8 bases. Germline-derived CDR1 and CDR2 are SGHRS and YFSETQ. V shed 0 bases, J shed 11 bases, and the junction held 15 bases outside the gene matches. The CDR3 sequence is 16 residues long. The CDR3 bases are TGCGCCAGCAGCTTGGGGGGTGCGGACAGGGCAGTGTTGGCTTTCTTT. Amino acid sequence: CASSLGGADRAVLAFF. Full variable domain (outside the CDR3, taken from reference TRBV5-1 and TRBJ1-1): KAGVTQTPRYLIKTRGQQVTLSCSPISGHRSVSWYQQTPGQGLQFLFEYFSETQRNKGNFPGRFSGRQFSNSRSEMNVSTLELGDSALYLCASSLGGADRAVLAFFGQGTRLTVV.

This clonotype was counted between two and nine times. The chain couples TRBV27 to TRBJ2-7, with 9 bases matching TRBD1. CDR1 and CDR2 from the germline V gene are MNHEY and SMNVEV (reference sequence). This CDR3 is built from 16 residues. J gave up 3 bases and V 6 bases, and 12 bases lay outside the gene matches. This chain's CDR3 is CASRALDRGPGYEQYF. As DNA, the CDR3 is TGTGCCAGCAGGGCCTTGGACAGGGGCCCCGGCTACGAGCAGTACTTC.

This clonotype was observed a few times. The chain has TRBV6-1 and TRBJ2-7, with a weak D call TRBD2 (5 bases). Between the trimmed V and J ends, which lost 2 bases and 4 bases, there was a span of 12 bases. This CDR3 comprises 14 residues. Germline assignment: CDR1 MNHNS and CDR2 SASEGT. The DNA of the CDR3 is TGTGCCAGCAGTGAACCCGGGGTCGGGTACGAGCAGTACTTC. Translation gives CASSEPGVGYEQYF.

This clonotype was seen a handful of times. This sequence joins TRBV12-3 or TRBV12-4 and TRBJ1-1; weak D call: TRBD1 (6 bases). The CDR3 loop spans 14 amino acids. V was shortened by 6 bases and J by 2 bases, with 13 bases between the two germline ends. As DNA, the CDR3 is TGTGCCAGCAGCGATGGACAGACAAACACTGAAGCTTTCTTT. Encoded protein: CASSDGQTNTEAFF.

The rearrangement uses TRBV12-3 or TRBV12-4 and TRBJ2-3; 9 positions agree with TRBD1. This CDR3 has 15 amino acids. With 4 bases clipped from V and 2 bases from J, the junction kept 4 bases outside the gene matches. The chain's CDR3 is CASSWGQGTTDTQYF. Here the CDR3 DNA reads TGTGCCAGCAGTTGGGGACAGGGAACCACAGATACGCAGTATTTT.

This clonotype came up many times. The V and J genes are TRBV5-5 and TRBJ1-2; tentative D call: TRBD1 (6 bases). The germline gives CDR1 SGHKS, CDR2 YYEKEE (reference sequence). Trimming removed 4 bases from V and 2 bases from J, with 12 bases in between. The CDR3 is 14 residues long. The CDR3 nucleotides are TGTGCCAGCAGCGCGGACAGCCAAAACTATGGCTACACCTTC. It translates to CASSADSQNYGYTF.

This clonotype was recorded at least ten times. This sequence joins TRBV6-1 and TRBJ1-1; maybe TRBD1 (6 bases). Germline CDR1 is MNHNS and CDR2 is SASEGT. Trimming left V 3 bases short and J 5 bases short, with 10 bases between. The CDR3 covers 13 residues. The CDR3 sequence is CASSEGGRTEAFF. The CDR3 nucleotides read TGTGCCAGCAGTGAGGGGGGGCGGACTGAAGCTTTCTTT.

The CDR3 coding sequence is TGCAGTGCCAAGATAGGGGGACAGGGACCCGGATCACCCCTCCACTTT. Translating it yields CSAKIGGQGPGSPLHF. The J gene is TRBJ1-6, the V gene TRBV20-1, with 9 bases matching TRBD1. CDR1 and CDR2 from the germline V gene are DFQATT and SNEGSKA (reference sequence). Losses at the gene ends were 6 bases for V and 10 bases for J; bases not matched to a gene: 16. This CDR3 contains 16 residues.

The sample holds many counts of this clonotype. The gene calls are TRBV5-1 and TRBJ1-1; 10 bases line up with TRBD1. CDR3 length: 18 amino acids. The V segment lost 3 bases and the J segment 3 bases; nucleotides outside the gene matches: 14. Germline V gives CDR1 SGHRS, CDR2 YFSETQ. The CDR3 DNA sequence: TGCGCCAGCAGCTGGATGCCCCGGGACAGGGGTTCGGACACTGAAGCTTTCTTT. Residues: CASSWMPRDRGSDTEAFF. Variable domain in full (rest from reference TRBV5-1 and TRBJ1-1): KAGVTQTPRYLIKTRGQQVTLSCSPISGHRSVSWYQQTPGQGLQFLFEYFSETQRNKGNFPGRFSGRQFSNSRSEMNVSTLELGDSALYLCASSWMPRDRGSDTEAFFGQGTRLTVV.

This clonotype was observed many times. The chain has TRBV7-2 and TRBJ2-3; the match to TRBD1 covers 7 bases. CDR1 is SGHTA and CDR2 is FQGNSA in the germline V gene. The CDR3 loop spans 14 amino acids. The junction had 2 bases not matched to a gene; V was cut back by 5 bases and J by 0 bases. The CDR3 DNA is TGTGCCAGCAGCATGACAGGGAGCACAGATACGCAGTATTTT. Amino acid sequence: CASSMTGSTDTQYF.

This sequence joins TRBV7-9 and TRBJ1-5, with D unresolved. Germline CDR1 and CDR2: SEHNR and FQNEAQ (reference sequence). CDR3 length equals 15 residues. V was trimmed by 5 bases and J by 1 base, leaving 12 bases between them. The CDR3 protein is CASSRDLGSNQPQHF. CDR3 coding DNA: TGTGCCAGCAGCCGCGATCTGGGGAGCAATCAGCCCCAGCATTTT.

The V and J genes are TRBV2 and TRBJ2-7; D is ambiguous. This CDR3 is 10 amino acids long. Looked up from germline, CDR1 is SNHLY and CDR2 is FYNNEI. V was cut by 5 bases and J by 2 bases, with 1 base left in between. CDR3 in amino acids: CASSTYEQYF. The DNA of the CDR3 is TGTGCCAGCAGTACCTACGAGCAGTACTTC.